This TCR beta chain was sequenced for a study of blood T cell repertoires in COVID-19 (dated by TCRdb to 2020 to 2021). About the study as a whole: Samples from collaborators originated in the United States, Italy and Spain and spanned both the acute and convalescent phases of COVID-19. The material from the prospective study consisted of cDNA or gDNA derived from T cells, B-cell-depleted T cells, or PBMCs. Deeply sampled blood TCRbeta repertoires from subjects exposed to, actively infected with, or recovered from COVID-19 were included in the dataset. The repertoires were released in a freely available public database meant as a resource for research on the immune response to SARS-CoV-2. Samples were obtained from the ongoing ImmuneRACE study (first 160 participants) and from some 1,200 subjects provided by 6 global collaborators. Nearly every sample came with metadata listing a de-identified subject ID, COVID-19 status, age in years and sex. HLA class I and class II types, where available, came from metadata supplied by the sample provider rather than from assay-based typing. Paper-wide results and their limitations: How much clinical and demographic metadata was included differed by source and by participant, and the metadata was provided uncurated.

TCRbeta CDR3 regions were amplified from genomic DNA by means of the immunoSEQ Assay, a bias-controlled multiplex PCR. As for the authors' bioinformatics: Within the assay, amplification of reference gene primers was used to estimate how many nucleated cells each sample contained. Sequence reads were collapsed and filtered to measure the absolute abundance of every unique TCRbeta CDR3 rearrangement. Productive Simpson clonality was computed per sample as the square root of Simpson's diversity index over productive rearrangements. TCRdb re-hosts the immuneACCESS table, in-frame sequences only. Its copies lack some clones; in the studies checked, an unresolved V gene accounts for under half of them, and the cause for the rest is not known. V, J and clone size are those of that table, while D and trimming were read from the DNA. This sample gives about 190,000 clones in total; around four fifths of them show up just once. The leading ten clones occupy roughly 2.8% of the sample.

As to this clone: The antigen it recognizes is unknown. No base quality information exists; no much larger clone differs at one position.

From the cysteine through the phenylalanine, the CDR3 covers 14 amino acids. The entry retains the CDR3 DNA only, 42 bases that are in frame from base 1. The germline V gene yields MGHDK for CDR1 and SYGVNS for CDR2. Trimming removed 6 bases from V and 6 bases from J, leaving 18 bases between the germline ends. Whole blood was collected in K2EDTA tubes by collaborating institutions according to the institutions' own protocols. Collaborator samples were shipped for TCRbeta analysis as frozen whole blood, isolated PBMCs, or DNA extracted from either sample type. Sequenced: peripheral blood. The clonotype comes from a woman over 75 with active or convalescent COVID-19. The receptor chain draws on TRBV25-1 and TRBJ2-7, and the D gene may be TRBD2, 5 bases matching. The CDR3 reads CASSLAAPASEQYF. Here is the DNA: TGTGCCAGCAGCCTAGCCGCCCCGGCCAGCGAGCAGTACTTC.